Detailed here is one T cell receptor (beta chain). The repertoire was sequenced with immunoSEQ multiplex PCR; TCRdb's copy has only in-frame clones and lacks some. Here the sample spans 350,000 to 450,000 clones, roughly nine tenths being singletons. The sample originates from a study of blood T cell repertoires in COVID-19. A PCR-confirmed or clinician-diagnosed COVID-19 case had contacted exposed participants within 2 weeks of entry. Germline values: CDR1 KGHSH, CDR2 LQKENI. V shed 3 bases and J shed 9 bases, with 14 bases lying between them. There are 13 residues in the CDR3. The chain joins TRBV18 to TRBJ1-1; a weak D match, TRBD1 (5 bases). This TCR was recovered from a woman aged 40-49 years who had been exposed to COVID-19. Input material: PBMCs or T cells enriched from blood (not recorded which). The DNA for the CDR3 is TGTGCCAGCTCACCCGTGACAGTCACCAAAGCTTTCTTT. As protein: CASSPVTVTKAFF.